The source of this T cell receptor (beta chain) is a study of T cell clonality in common variable immunodeficiency. Ten or more counts support this clone. Coverage ceases 3 residues before the CDR3 finishes, and the germline J gene fills in the end. Control and CVID samples contributed equal amounts of genomic DNA. The repertoire was sequenced with immunoSEQ multiplex PCR; TCRdb's copy has only in-frame clones and lacks some. Sampling found 40,000 to 55,000 clones, none seen once. With 2 bases clipped from V and 3 bases from J, the junction kept 5 bases outside the gene matches. CDR1 and CDR2 (germline): KGHSH, LQKENI. CDR3 length: 15 amino acids.

This chain connects TRBV18 to TRBJ2-7; 9 bases line up with TRBD1. The sequence was collected from a person aged 18 to 75 in good health. Sequencing was performed on peripheral blood mononuclear cells. The DNA read from the CDR3 is TGTGCCAGCTCACCAAAACAGGGGGCGGACTACGAG. Translation: CASSPKQGADYE. The entire CDR3 sequence reads CASSPKQGADYEQYF. Variable domain in full (rest from reference TRBV18 and TRBJ2-7): NAGVMQNPRHLVRRRGQEARLRCSPMKGHSHVYWYRQLPEEGLKFMVYLQKENIIDESGMPKERFSAEFPKEGPSILRIQQVVRGDSAAYFCASSPKQGADYEQYFGPGTRLTVT.